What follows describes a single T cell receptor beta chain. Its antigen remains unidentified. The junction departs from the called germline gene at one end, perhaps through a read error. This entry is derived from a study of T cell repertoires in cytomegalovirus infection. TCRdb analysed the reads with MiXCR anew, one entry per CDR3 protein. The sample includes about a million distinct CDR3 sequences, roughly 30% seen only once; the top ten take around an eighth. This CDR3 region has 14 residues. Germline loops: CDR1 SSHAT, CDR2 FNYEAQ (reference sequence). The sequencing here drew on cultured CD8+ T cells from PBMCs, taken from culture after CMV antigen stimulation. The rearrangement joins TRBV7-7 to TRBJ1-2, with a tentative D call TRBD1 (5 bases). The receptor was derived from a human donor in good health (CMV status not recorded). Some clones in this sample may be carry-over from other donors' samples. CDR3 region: CASSFRYGGAGYTF. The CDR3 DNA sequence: TGTGCTAGCAGCTTCAGATATGGGGGTGCTGGCTACACCTTC.